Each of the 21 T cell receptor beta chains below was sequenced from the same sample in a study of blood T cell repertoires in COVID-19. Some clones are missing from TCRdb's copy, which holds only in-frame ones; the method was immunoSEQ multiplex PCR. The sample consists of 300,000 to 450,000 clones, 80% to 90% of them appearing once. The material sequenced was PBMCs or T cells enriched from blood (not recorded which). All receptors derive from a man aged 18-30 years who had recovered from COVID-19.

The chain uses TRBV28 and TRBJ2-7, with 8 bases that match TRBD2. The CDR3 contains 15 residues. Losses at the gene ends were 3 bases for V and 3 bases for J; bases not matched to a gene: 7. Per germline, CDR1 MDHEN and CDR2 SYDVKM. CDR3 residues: CASSFAGRAFYEQYF. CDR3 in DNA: TGTGCCAGCAGTTTCGCCGGGAGGGCCTTCTACGAGCAGTACTTC.

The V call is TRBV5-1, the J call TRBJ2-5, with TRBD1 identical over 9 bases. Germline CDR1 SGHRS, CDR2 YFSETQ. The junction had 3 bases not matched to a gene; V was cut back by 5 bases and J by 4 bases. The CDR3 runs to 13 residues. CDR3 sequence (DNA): TGCGCCAGCAGATTGACAGGGGGAGAGACCCAGTACTTC. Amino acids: CASRLTGGETQYF.

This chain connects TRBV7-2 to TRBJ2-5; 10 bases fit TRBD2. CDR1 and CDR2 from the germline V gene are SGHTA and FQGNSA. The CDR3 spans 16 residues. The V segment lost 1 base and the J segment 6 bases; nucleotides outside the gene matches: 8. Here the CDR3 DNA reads TGTGCCAGCAGCTTAGTAGGAGCGGGAGGGCTCAAGACCCAGTACTTC. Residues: CASSLVGAGGLKTQYF.

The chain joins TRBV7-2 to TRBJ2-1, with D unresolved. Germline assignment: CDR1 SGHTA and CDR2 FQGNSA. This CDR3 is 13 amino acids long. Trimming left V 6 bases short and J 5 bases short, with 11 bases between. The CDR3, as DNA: TGTGCCAGCAGTTTCCGCCGAGACAATGAGCAGTTCTTC. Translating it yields CASSFRRDNEQFF. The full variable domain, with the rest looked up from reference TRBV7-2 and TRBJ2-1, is GAGVSQSPSNKVTEKGKDVELRCDPISGHTALYWYRQSLGQGLEFLIYFQGNSAPDKSGLPSDRFSAERTGGSVSTLTIQRTQQEDSAVYLCASSFRRDNEQFFGPGTRLTVL.

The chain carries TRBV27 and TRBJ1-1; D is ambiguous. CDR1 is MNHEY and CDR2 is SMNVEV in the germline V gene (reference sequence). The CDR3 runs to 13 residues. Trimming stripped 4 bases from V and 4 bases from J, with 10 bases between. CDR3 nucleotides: TGTGCCAGCAGTTACAGTTCAGGCACTGAAGCTTTCTTT. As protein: CASSYSSGTEAFF.

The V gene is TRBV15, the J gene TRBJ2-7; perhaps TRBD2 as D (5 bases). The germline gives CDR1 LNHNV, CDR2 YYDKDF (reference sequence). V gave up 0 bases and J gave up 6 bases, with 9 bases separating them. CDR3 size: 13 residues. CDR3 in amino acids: CATSRDRGSEQYF. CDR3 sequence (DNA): TGTGCCACCAGCAGAGATCGGGGTTCCGAGCAGTACTTC.

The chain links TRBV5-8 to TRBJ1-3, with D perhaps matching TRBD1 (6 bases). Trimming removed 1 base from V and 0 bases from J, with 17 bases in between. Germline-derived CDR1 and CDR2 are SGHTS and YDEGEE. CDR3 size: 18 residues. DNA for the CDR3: TGTGCCAGCAGCTTGTTAGCAGGGGCCATCTACTCTGGAAACACCATATATTTT. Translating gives CASSLLAGAIYSGNTIYF.

The CDR3 is CASSRGGQPQHF. The CDR3 DNA follows: TGTGCCAGCAGCAGGGGTGGTCAGCCCCAGCATTTT. The chain couples TRBV5-4 to TRBJ1-5; TRBD1 is a possible D gene (5 bases). The CDR3 covers 12 residues. Between the trimmed V and J ends, which lost 4 bases and 6 bases, there was a span of 8 bases. CDR1 SGHNT and CDR2 YYREEE come from the germline V gene (reference sequence).

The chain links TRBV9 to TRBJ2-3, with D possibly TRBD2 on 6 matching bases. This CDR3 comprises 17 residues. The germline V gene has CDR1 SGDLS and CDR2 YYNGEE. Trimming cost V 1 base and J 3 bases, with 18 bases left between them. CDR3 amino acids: CASSVTRDGGRTDTQYF. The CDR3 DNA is TGTGCCAGCAGCGTAACTCGGGACGGAGGGAGGACAGATACGCAGTATTTT.

The chain's CDR3 is CASSPRGDLQGDYGYTF. Here the CDR3 DNA reads TGTGCCAGCAGCCCTCGGGGGGATCTACAGGGGGACTATGGCTACACCTTC. This chain links TRBV6-2 or TRBV6-3 with TRBJ1-2, with 8 bases matching TRBD1. V dropped 6 bases and J dropped 3; count of bases not matched to a gene: 15. Germline V gives CDR1 MNHEY, CDR2 SVGEGT. This CDR3 comprises 17 residues.

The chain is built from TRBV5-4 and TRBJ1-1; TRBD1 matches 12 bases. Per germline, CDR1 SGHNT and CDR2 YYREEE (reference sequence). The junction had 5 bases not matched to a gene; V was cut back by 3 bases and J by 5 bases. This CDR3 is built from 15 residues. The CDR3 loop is CASSSGTGGLTEAFF. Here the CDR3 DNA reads TGTGCCAGCAGCTCCGGGACAGGGGGCCTTACTGAAGCTTTCTTT.

The CDR3 spells CASSTRGTNYEQYF. In nucleotides, the CDR3 is TGTGCCAGCAGTACCAGGGGGACAAACTACGAGCAGTACTTC. The chain carries TRBV6-5 and TRBJ2-7, with 7 bases fitting TRBD1. CDR3 length: 14 residues. J was trimmed by 3 bases and V by 5 bases; bases with no gene match: 7. The germline gives CDR1 MNHEY, CDR2 SVGAGI.

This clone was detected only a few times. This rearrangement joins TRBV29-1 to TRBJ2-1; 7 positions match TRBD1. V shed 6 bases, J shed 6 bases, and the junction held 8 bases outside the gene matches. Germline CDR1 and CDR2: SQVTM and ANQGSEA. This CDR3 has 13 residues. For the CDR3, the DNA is TGCAGCGTGGACCGGGACAGAGGCAATGAGCAGTTCTTC. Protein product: CSVDRDRGNEQFF.

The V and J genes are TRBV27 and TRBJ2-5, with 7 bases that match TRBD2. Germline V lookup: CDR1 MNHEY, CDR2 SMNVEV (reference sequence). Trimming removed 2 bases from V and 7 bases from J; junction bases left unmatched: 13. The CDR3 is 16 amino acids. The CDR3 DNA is TGTGCCAGCAGTTTAGTGTTTGGCGAGTCGGGGGGGACCCAGTACTTC. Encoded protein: CASSLVFGESGGTQYF.

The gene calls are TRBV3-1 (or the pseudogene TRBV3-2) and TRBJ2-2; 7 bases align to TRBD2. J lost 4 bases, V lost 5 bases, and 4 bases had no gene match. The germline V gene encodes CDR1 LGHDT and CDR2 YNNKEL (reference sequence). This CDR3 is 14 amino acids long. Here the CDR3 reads CASSGTTATGELFF. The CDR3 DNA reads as TGTGCCAGCAGCGGGACTACTGCCACCGGGGAGCTGTTTTTT.

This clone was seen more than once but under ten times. The CDR3 sequence: CASSLNPSGTSSYNEQFF. CDR3 coding DNA: TGTGCCAGCAGCTTAAACCCTAGCGGGACTAGCTCCTACAATGAGCAGTTCTTC. The V and J genes are TRBV7-3 and TRBJ2-1, with 9 nucleotides matching TRBD2. CDR3 length: 18 residues. The germline V gene encodes CDR1 SGHTA and CDR2 FQGTGA. V dropped 1 base and J dropped 0; count of bases not matched to a gene: 7.

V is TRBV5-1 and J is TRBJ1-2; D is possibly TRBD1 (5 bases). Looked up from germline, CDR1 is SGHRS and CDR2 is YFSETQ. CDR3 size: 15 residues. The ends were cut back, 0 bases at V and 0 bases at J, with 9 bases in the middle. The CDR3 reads CASSLGTNANYGYTF. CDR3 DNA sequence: TGCGCCAGCAGCTTGGGGACAAATGCTAACTATGGCTACACCTTC.

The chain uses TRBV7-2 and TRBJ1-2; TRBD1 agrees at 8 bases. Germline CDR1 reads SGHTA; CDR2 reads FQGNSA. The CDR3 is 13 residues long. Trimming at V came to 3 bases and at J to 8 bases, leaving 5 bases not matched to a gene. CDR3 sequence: CASSFAGGDGYTF. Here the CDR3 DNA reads TGTGCCAGCAGCTTCGCAGGGGGCGACGGCTACACCTTC.

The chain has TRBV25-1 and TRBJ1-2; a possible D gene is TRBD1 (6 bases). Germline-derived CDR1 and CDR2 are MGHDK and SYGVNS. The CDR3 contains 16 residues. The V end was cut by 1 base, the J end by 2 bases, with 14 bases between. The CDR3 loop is CASSESPGDTNYGYTF. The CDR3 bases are TGTGCCAGCAGTGAATCGCCAGGGGACACCAACTATGGCTACACCTTC.

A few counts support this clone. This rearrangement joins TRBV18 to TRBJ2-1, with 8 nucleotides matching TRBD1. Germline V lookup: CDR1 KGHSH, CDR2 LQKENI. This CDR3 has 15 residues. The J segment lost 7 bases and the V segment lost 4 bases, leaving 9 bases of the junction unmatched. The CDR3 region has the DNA TGTGCCAGCTCACGTGACAGGGGCCACTCGAATGAGCAGTTCTTC. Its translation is CASSRDRGHSNEQFF.

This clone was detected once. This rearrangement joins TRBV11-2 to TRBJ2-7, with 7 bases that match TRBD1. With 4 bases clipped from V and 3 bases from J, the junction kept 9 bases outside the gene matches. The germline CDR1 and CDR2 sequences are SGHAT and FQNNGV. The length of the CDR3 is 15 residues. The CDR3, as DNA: TGTGCCAGCAGCTATCAACAGGGGCCACGCTACGAGCAGTACTTC. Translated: CASSYQQGPRYEQYF.